This T cell receptor (beta chain) was retrieved from a study of blood T cell repertoires in COVID-19. About the study: Sources were T cells, B-cell-depleted T cells, or PBMCs; the material itself was cDNA or gDNA.

Germline V CDR1 and CDR2: SEHNR, FQNEAQ (reference sequence). The V and J ends lost 4 bases and 0 bases respectively, with 12 bases between them. The CDR3 contains 16 residues. The count of this clone is one. Original handling: From reference gene primer amplification, estimates of nucleated cell counts were derived. Profiling relied on immunoSEQ multiplex PCR, and the TCRdb table lists in-frame clones only, not all of them. The D gene and trimming were derived from the DNA, and the V and J assignments and clone size from that table. The sample yields tens of thousands of clones, 90% to 95% seen once.

The source of this sequence is a human donor in a cohort sampled during active COVID-19. This chain joins TRBV7-9 and TRBJ1-4, with D possibly TRBD1 on 6 matching bases. The sequencing input was peripheral blood. The CDR3 loop reads CASSSGQSPTNEKLFF. CDR3 in DNA: TGTGCCAGCAGCTCCGGACAGAGCCCAACTAATGAAAAACTGTTTTTT.